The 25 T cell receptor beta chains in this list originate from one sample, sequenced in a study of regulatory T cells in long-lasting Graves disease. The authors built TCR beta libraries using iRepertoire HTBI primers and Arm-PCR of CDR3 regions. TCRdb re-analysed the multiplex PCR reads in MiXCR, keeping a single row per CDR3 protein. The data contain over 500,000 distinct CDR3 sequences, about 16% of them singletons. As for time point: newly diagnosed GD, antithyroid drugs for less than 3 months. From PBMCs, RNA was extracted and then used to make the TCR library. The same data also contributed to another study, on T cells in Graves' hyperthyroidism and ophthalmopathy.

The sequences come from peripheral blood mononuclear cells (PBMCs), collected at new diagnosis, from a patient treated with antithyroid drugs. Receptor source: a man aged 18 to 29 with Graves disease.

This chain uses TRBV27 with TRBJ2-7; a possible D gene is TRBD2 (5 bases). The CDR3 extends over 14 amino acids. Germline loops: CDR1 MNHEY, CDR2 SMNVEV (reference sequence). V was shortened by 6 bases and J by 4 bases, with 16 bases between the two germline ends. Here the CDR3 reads CASSRLAGWYEQYF. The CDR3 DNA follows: TGTGCCAGCAGCCGTCTAGCCGGGTGGTACGAGCAGTACTTC.

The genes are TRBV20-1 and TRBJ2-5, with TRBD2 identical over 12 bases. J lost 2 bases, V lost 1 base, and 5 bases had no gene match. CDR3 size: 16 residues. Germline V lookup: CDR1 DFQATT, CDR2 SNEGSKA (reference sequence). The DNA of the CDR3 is TGCAGTGCTAGAGGGACTAGCGGGGCCCCACAAGAGACCCAGTACTTC. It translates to CSARGTSGAPQETQYF.

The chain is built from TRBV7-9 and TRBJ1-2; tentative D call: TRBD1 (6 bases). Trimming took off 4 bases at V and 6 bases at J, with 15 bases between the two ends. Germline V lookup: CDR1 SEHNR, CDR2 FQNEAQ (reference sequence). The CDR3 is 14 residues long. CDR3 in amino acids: CASSSGGELNGYTF. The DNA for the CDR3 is TGTGCCAGCAGCTCCGGGGGCGAGCTAAATGGCTACACCTTC.

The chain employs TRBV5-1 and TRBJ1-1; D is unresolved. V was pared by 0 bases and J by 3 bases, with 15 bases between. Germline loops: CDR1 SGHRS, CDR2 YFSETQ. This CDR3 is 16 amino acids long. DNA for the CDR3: TGCGCCAGCAGCTTGGGGTTCGCGGCAGCTTACACTGAAGCTTTCTTT. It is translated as CASSLGFAAAYTEAFF.

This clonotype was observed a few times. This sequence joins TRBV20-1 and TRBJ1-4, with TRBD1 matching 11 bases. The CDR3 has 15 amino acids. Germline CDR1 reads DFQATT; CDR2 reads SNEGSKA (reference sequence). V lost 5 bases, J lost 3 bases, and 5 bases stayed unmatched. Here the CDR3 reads CSARTGGTANEKLFF. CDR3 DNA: TGCAGTGCTCGGACAGGGGGCACAGCTAATGAAAAACTGTTTTTT.

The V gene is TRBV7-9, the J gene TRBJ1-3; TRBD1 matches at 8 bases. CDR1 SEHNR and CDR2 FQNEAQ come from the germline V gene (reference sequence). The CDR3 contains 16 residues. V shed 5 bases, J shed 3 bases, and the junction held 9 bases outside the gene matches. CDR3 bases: TGTGCCAGCAGCCCTCAGGGGGCGCTTAATGGAAACACCATATATTTT. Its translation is CASSPQGALNGNTIYF.

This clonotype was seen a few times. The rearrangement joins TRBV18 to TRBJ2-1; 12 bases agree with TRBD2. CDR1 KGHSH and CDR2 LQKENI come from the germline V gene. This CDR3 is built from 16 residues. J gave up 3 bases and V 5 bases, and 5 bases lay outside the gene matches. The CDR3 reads CASSTGLAGLYNEQFF. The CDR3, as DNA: TGTGCCAGCTCAACTGGACTAGCGGGACTCTACAATGAGCAGTTCTTC.

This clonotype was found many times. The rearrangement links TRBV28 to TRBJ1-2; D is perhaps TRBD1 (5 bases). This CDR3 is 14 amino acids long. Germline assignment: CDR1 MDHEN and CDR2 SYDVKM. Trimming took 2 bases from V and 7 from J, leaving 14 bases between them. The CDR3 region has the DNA TGTGCCAGCAGTTTACCCCAGGGAGGGTCTGGCTACACCTTC. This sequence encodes CASSLPQGGSGYTF.

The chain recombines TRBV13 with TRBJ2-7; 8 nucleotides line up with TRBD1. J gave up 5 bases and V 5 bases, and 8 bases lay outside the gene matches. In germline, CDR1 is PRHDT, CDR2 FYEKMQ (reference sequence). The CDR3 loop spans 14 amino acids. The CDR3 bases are TGTGCCAGCAGCGCAGGACAGGGAAGGGACGAGCAGTACTTC. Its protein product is CASSAGQGRDEQYF.

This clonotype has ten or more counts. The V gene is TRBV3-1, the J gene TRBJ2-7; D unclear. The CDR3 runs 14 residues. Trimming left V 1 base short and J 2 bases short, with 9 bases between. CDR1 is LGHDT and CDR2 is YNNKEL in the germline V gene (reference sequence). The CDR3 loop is CASSQVSATYEQYF. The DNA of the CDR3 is TGTGCCAGCAGCCAAGTTTCAGCAACCTACGAGCAGTACTTC.

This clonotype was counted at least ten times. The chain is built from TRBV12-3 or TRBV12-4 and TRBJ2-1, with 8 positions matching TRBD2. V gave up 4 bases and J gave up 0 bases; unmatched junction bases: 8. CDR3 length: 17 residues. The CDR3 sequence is CASSSFTSGSSYNEQFF. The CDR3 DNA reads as TGTGCCAGCAGTTCATTTACTAGCGGTAGCTCCTACAATGAGCAGTTCTTC.

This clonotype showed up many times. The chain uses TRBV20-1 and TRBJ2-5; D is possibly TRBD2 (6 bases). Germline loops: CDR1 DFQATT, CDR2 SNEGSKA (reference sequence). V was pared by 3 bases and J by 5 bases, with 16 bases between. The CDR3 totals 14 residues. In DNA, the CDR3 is TGCAGTGCTAGGTCCCTAGCGACCCTGGAGACCCAGTACTTC. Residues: CSARSLATLETQYF.

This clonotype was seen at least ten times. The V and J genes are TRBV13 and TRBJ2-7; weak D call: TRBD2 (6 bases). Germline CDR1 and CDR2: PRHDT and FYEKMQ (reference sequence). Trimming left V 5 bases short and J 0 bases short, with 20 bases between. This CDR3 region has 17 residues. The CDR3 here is CASSAKRLATSSYEQYF. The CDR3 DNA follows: TGTGCCAGCAGCGCAAAGAGGCTAGCGACGAGCTCCTACGAGCAGTACTTC. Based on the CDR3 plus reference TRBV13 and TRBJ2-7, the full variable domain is AAGVIQSPRHLIKEKRETATLKCYPIPRHDTVYWYQQGPGQDPQFLISFYEKMQSDKGSIPDRFSAQQFSDYHSELNMSSLELGDSALYFCASSAKRLATSSYEQYFGPGTRLTVT.

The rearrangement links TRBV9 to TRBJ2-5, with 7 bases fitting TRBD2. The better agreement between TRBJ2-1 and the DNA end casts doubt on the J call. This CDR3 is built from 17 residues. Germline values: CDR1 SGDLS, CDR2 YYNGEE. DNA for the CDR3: TGTGCCAGCAGCGTAACGACCGGGGGGACGGGTAACAGTGAGCAGTTCTTC. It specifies CASSVTTGGTGNSEQFF.

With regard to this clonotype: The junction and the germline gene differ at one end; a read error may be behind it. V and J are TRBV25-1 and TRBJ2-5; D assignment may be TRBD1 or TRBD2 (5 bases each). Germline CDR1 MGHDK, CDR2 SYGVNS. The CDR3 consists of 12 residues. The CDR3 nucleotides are TGTGCCAGCAGCTCCCCCGGGACGACGGCGCACTTC. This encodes CASSSPGTTAHF.

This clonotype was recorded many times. The CDR3 bases are TGTGCCTGGAGTCCCTCCGGAGGGACTAGCCAGTTCTTC. Protein: CAWSPSGGTSQFF. The chain couples TRBV30 to TRBJ2-1; TRBD2 agrees at 9 bases. Germline CDR1 is GTSNPN and CDR2 is SVGIG (reference sequence). V gave up 2 bases and J gave up 13 bases; unmatched junction bases: 9. The CDR3 loop spans 13 amino acids.

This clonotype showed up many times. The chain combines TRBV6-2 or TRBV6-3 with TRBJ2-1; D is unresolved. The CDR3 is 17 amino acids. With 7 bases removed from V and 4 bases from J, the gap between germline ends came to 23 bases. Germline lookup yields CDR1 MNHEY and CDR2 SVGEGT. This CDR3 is CASTEALSIAVYNEQFF. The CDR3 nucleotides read TGTGCCAGCACCGAGGCCCTAAGTATCGCAGTTTACAATGAGCAGTTCTTC.

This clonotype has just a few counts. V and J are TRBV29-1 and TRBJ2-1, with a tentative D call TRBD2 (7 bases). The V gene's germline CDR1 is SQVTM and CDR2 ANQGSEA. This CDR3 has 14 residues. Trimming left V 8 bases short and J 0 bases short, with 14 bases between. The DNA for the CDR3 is TGCAGCTGGGGGGGGGCAAGCTCCTACAATGAGCAGTTCTTC. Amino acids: CSWGGASSYNEQFF.

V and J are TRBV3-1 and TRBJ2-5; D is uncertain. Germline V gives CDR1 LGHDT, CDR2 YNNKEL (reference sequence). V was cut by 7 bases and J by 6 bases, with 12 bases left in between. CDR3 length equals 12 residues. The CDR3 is CASNNYAKTQYF. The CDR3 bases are TGTGCCAGCAACAACTACGCGAAGACCCAGTACTTC.

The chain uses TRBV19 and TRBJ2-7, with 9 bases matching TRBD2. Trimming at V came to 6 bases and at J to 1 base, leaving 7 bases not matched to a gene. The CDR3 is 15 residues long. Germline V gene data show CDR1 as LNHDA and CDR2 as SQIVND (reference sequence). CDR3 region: CASRNIAGDSYEQYF. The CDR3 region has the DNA TGTGCCAGTAGAAATATAGCGGGAGATTCCTACGAGCAGTACTTC.

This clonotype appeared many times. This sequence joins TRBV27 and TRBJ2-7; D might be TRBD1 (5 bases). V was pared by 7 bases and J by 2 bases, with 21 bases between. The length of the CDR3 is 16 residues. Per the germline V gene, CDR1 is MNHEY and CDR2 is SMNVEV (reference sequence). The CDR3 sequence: CASTHYRSDGPYEQYF. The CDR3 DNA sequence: TGTGCCAGCACCCATTACAGGTCCGACGGACCCTACGAGCAGTACTTC.

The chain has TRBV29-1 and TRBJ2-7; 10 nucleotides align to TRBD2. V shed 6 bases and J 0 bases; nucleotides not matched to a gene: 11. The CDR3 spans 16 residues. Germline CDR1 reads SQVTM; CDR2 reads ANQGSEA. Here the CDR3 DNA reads TGCAGCGTCGCAGGGGGTAGCGGGAGGAGCTCCTACGAGCAGTACTTC. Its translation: CSVAGGSGRSSYEQYF.

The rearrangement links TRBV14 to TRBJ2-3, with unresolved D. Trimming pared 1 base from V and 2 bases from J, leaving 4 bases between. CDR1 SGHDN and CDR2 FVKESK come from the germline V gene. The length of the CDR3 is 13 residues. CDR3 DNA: TGTGCCAGCAGCCAAGGAATCACAGATACGCAGTATTTT. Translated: CASSQGITDTQYF.

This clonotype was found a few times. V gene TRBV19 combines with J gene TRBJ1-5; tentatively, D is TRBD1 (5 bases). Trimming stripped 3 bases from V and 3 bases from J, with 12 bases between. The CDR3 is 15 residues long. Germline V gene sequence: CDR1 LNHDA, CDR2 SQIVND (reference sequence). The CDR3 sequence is CASSISQGLNQPQHF. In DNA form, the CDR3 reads TGTGCCAGTAGTATTAGTCAGGGACTCAATCAGCCCCAGCATTTT.

The CDR3 sequence: CASSIVGGMSTDTQYF. CDR3 sequence (DNA): TGTGCCAGTAGTATAGTCGGAGGGATGAGCACAGATACGCAGTATTTT. J is TRBJ2-3 and V is TRBV19; D is perhaps TRBD2 (6 bases). CDR1 and CDR2 (germline): LNHDA, SQIVND (reference sequence). CDR3 size: 16 residues. Trimming took 1 base from V and 0 from J, leaving 11 bases between them.